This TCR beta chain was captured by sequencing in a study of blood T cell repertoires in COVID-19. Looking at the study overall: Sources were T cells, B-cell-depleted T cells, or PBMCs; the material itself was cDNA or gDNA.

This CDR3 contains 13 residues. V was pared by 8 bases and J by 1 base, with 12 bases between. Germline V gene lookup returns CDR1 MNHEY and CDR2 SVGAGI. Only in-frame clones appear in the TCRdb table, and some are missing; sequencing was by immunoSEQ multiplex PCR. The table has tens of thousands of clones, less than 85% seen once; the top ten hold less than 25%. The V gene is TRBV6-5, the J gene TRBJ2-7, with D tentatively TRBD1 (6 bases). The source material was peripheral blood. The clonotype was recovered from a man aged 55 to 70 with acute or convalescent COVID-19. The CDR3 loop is CASAKGESYEQYF. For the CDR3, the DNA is TGTGCCAGCGCTAAGGGGGAATCCTACGAGCAGTACTTC.